This T cell receptor beta chain emerged from a study of blood T cell repertoires in COVID-19. Study as a whole: The cDNA or gDNA used as material had been derived from T cells, B-cell-depleted T cells, or PBMCs.

The authors' processing: Quantification of nucleated cells was approximated via reference gene primer amplification. Assay used: immunoSEQ multiplex PCR; TCRdb lists only in-frame clones, some missing. V, J and clone size are those of that table, while D and trimming were read from the DNA. The table shows roughly 110,000 clones, with 80% to 85% occurring only once. Between the trimmed V and J ends, which lost 8 bases and 1 base, there was a span of 12 bases. This CDR3 contains 13 residues. Germline V gene data show CDR1 as MDHEN and CDR2 as SYDVKM. V is TRBV28 and J is TRBJ2-7; D gene uncertain. Sequenced material: peripheral blood. The sequence came from a human donor in a cohort sampled during active COVID-19. The CDR3 here is CASSAGSSYEQYF. In DNA form, the CDR3 reads TGTGCCAGCTCGGCAGGTTCATCCTACGAGCAGTACTTC.